One sample yielded the 31 T cell receptor beta chains listed below, sequenced in a study of T cell changes during pregnancy in multiple sclerosis (dated by TCRdb to about 2019). Library construction relied on the immunoSEQ multiplex PCR assay. Sourced from immuneACCESS, this table was stored by TCRdb with only in-frame sequences that have V and J called. A share of the clones is absent; for the studies checked, an unresolved V gene accounts for under half, and the remainder has no known explanation. The sample table records 25,000 to 35,000 clones; 92% of these occur just once. Around 5% of the sample is in the top ten clones. The source material was peripheral blood, sampled in the first trimester of pregnancy. The receptors here all came from a female donor in good health, enrolled as a control in a pregnancy study.

V usage is TRBV9 and J usage is TRBJ2-5; 7 bases match TRBD2. This CDR3 has 12 amino acids. Germline-derived CDR1 and CDR2 are SGDLS and YYNGEE. Trimming cost V 2 bases and J 9 bases; bases outside gene matches: 4. CDR3 in amino acids: CASSVQGGAQYF. CDR3 nucleotides: TGTGCCAGCAGCGTCCAGGGAGGGGCCCAGTACTTC.

V is TRBV13 and J is TRBJ2-3, with 10 bases aligning to TRBD2. V gave up 5 bases and J gave up 0 bases; unmatched junction bases: 20. CDR1 is PRHDT, CDR2 FYEKMQ, per germline (reference sequence). The CDR3 totals 21 residues. CDR3 sequence (DNA): TGTGCCAGCAGCGGAGGCGTAGGGGCAGGAGGACTAGCGGAAAGCACAGATACGCAGTATTTT. Residues: CASSGGVGAGGLAESTDTQYF.

This chain connects TRBV5-4 to TRBJ2-1; TRBD2 matches at 9 bases. Germline V gives CDR1 SGHNT, CDR2 YYREEE (reference sequence). The V gene end was trimmed by 0 bases and the J gene end by 4 bases; junction bases not matched to a gene: 5. There are 16 residues in the CDR3. CDR3 nucleotides: TGTGCCAGCAGCTTGGGAGCGGGAGGTGGTTACAATGAGCAGTTCTTC. Protein: CASSLGAGGGYNEQFF.

The V call is TRBV7-8, the J call TRBJ1-2; D might be TRBD1 (5 bases). Trimming took 4 bases from V and 6 from J, leaving 15 bases between them. CDR1 and CDR2 (germline): SGHVS, FQNEAQ. This CDR3 has 14 residues. The CDR3 coding sequence is TGTGCCAGCAGCTCCGGGACGGGAGGAAATGGCTACACCTTC. Translating gives CASSSGTGGNGYTF.

The rearrangement uses TRBV6-1 and TRBJ2-2, with 7 nucleotides matching TRBD1. This CDR3 has 16 residues. V shed 2 bases and J 4 bases; nucleotides not matched to a gene: 7. Germline assignment: CDR1 MNHNS and CDR2 SASEGT. The CDR3 nucleotides read TGTGCCAGCAGTGAACCTCCAGGGGGACCCACCGGGGAGCTGTTTTTT. The encoded protein is CASSEPPGGPTGELFF.

The chain has TRBV2 and TRBJ2-1, with D perhaps TRBD1 (5 bases). The CDR3 covers 14 residues. V was trimmed by 6 bases and J by 4 bases, leaving 13 bases between them. The germline CDR1 and CDR2 sequences are SNHLY and FYNNEI. Here the CDR3 DNA reads TGTGCCAGCAGCACCAGGGCCCTTTACAATGAGCAGTTCTTC. Translation: CASSTRALYNEQFF.

The rearrangement joins TRBV27 to TRBJ2-3, with 9 positions matching TRBD1. This CDR3 comprises 16 residues. The germline V gene encodes CDR1 MNHEY and CDR2 SMNVEV (reference sequence). The V segment lost 2 bases and the J segment 6 bases; nucleotides outside the gene matches: 9. DNA of the CDR3: TGTGCCAGCAGTTTAGGGCTACAGGGGGCGAAGGATACGCAGTATTTT. Residues: CASSLGLQGAKDTQYF.

This chain connects TRBV6-6 to TRBJ2-7, with D maybe TRBD2 (6 bases). CDR3 length equals 13 residues. Trimming pared 4 bases from V and 3 bases from J, leaving 10 bases between. Germline-derived CDR1 and CDR2 are MNHNY and SVGAGI (reference sequence). The CDR3 spells CASSSTSSYEQYF. CDR3 DNA sequence: TGTGCCAGCAGTTCAACTAGCAGCTACGAGCAGTACTTC.

The chain has TRBV6-6 and TRBJ1-1; possible D gene TRBD1, 6 bases. This CDR3 comprises 15 residues. Looked up from germline, CDR1 is MNHNY and CDR2 is SVGAGI (reference sequence). V was clipped by 5 bases and J by 8 bases, with 21 bases between them. The CDR3 spells CASSPDGDKHWEAFF. The CDR3 bases are TGTGCCAGCAGTCCCGACGGGGACAAACACTGGGAAGCTTTCTTT.

The chain is built from TRBV7-2 and TRBJ2-3; TRBD2 matches at 13 bases. The germline V gene encodes CDR1 SGHTA and CDR2 FQGNSA. This CDR3 region has 17 residues. After removal of 5 bases from V and 3 bases from J, the junction contained 8 bases not matched to a gene. CDR3 loop: CASSPGLAGVGTDTQYF. The CDR3 coding sequence is TGTGCCAGCAGCCCCGGACTAGCGGGAGTGGGGACAGATACGCAGTATTTT.

This rearrangement joins TRBV18 to TRBJ1-2; the match to TRBD1 covers 7 bases. Germline V gene data show CDR1 as KGHSH and CDR2 as LQKENI. CDR3 size: 14 residues. V trimming: 4 bases; J trimming: 0 bases; junction bases outside the gene matches: 2. The CDR3: CASSHRGPNYGYTF. The CDR3 DNA is TGTGCCAGCTCACACAGGGGCCCTAACTATGGCTACACCTTC.

The chain recombines TRBV27 with TRBJ1-2; 7 bases are a match to TRBD1. The V segment lost 5 bases and the J segment 2 bases; nucleotides outside the gene matches: 11. The CDR3 is 16 amino acids. Germline assignment: CDR1 MNHEY and CDR2 SMNVEV (reference sequence). The CDR3 region is CASSPQLTGINYGYTF. For the CDR3, the DNA is TGTGCCAGCAGTCCACAATTGACAGGGATCAACTATGGCTACACCTTC.

V is TRBV29-1 and J is TRBJ1-1, with a weak D call TRBD1 (6 bases). Germline CDR1 reads SQVTM; CDR2 reads ANQGSEA. The length of the CDR3 is 14 residues. V lost 7 bases and J 2 bases, leaving 17 bases between the germline ends. CDR3 region: CSGAGETGNTEAFF. The CDR3 DNA sequence: TGCAGCGGGGCGGGTGAGACAGGAAACACTGAAGCTTTCTTT.

CDR3 in amino acids: CSVVVQGTEAFF. For the CDR3, the DNA is TGCAGCGTTGTAGTCCAGGGAACTGAAGCTTTCTTT. The chain couples TRBV29-1 to TRBJ1-1, with D possibly being TRBD1 (5 bases). Germline CDR1 and CDR2: SQVTM and ANQGSEA. This CDR3 region has 12 residues. The ends were cut back, 4 bases at V and 5 bases at J, with 11 bases in the middle.

The rearrangement uses TRBV30 and TRBJ2-6, with a possible D match to TRBD1 (5 bases). V was shortened by 2 bases and J by 5 bases, with 13 bases between the two germline ends. Germline loops: CDR1 GTSNPN, CDR2 SVGIG (reference sequence). The CDR3 covers 15 residues. The CDR3 sequence is CAWSLGASRANVLTF. Written as DNA, the CDR3 is TGTGCCTGGAGTTTAGGGGCCTCGCGGGCCAACGTCCTGACTTTC.

V and J are TRBV6-5 and TRBJ2-1; the D gene is possibly TRBD2 (6 bases). The CDR3 is 12 amino acids. The V end lost 0 bases, the J end lost 9 bases, and 6 bases lay between the germline ends. CDR1 is MNHEY, CDR2 SVGAGI, per germline. The CDR3 sequence is CASSYSGGEQFF. In nucleotides, the CDR3 is TGTGCCAGCAGTTACTCCGGGGGTGAGCAGTTCTTC.

The V gene is TRBV19, the J gene TRBJ1-5; TRBD1 agrees at 8 bases. The CDR3 runs to 18 residues. Germline V gene lookup returns CDR1 LNHDA and CDR2 SQIVND (reference sequence). The trim removed 6 bases at V and 2 bases at J, leaving 15 bases unmatched. Here the CDR3 DNA reads TGTGCCAGTAGGATTACCGGGACAGGATTTCGTGGCAATCAGCCCCAGCATTTT. Protein product: CASRITGTGFRGNQPQHF.

This sequence joins TRBV30 and TRBJ1-3; TRBD1 matches at 7 bases. Unmatched junction bases numbered 3, after V lost 1 base and J lost 0 bases. This CDR3 comprises 15 residues. Germline V CDR1 and CDR2: GTSNPN, SVGIG (reference sequence). CDR3 loop: CAWSGQGYSGNTIYF. As DNA, the CDR3 is TGTGCCTGGAGTGGACAGGGATACTCTGGAAACACCATATATTTT.

The chain recombines TRBV19 with TRBJ2-7; 8 bases are a match to TRBD1. Germline V gives CDR1 LNHDA, CDR2 SQIVND (reference sequence). The V gene end was trimmed by 5 bases and the J gene end by 3 bases; junction bases not matched to a gene: 3. CDR3 size: 13 residues. The CDR3 bases are TGTGCCAGTAGTGAAGGACAGGGCTACGAGCAGTACTTC. This gives the protein CASSEGQGYEQYF.

The CDR3 nucleotides read TGTGCCAGTAGTATGACTAGCGGGAGTCGGGGAGCCTACGAGCAGTACTTC. Translating it yields CASSMTSGSRGAYEQYF. V is TRBV19 and J is TRBJ2-7; 12 bases are shared with TRBD2. This CDR3 has 17 amino acids. The trim removed 3 bases at V and 2 bases at J, leaving 8 bases unmatched. Germline loops: CDR1 LNHDA, CDR2 SQIVND (reference sequence). The entire variable domain, with the rest obtained from reference TRBV19 and TRBJ2-7, is as follows: DGGITQSPKYLFRKEGQNVTLSCEQNLNHDAMYWYRQDPGQGLRLIYYSQIVNDFQKGDIAEGYSVSREKKESFPLTVTSAQKNPTAFYLCASSMTSGSRGAYEQYFGPGTRLTVT.

J is TRBJ2-7 and V is TRBV21-1; the table's D call, TRBD1, has no DNA check behind it. TRBV21-1 is given as a pseudogene. CDR3 size: 11 residues. This CDR3 reads CARTTYYEQYF. The CDR3 DNA follows: TGTGCCAGGACAACCTATTACGAGCAGTACTTC.

V is TRBV5-6 and J is TRBJ2-5; 8 nucleotides line up with TRBD1. The CDR3 loop spans 15 amino acids. The junction had 11 bases not matched to a gene; V was cut back by 3 bases and J by 7 bases. Germline V CDR1 and CDR2: SGHDT, YYEEEE. The CDR3 loop reads CASSWGQAQRGTQYF. The CDR3 DNA reads TGTGCCAGCAGCTGGGGACAGGCCCAGAGGGGGACCCAGTACTTC.

In this sample, this clone turned up once. The chain is built from TRBV5-5 and TRBJ2-7; 7 bases line up with TRBD1. Trimming took 4 bases from V and 9 from J; bases not matched to a gene: 7. Germline V gene sequence: CDR1 SGHKS, CDR2 YYEKEE (reference sequence). The CDR3 totals 12 residues. The CDR3 loop reads CASSQDRRGQYF. The CDR3 bases are TGTGCCAGCAGCCAGGACAGGCGCGGGCAGTACTTC.

This clone was counted a single time. The chain employs TRBV19 and TRBJ2-3, with D hard to call. CDR1 LNHDA and CDR2 SQIVND come from the germline V gene (reference sequence). With 4 bases removed from V and 0 bases from J, the gap between germline ends came to 2 bases. This CDR3 contains 12 residues. The CDR3 DNA sequence: TGTGCCAGTAGTACTAGCACAGATACGCAGTATTTT. It codes for CASSTSTDTQYF.

The chain joins TRBV6-6 to TRBJ2-2; D perhaps matches TRBD2 (7 bases). The CDR3 length is 16 residues. Germline-derived CDR1 and CDR2 are MNHNY and SVGAGI (reference sequence). Trimming shortened V by 1 base and J by 7 bases, and 16 bases separated the two germline ends. CDR3 DNA sequence: TGTGCCAGCAGTTACTTGGCGGGGGCTCCTATCGGGGAGCTGTTTTTT. It yields the protein CASSYLAGAPIGELFF.

The chain joins TRBV6-5 to TRBJ2-1; D is uncertain. The germline CDR1 and CDR2 sequences are MNHEY and SVGAGI. V lost 6 bases to trimming and J lost 8 bases, with 17 bases between them. This CDR3 region has 14 residues. The CDR3 region has the DNA TGTGCCAGCAGCCTTTCCCTTAACCGCGATGAGCAGTTCTTC. It is translated as CASSLSLNRDEQFF.

The chain joins TRBV6-4 to TRBJ2-2, with 9 bases aligning to TRBD1. This CDR3 has 15 amino acids. Germline CDR1 and CDR2: MRHNA and SNTAGT. The trim removed 5 bases at V and 6 bases at J, leaving 7 bases unmatched. The CDR3 protein is CASSPGQGSAGELFF. In DNA form, the CDR3 reads TGTGCCAGCAGTCCGGGACAGGGATCGGCCGGGGAGCTGTTTTTT.

This chain joins TRBV7-2 and TRBJ1-4; 10 nucleotides agree with TRBD1. The germline V gene encodes CDR1 SGHTA and CDR2 FQGNSA. This CDR3 spans 16 amino acids. V lost 5 bases, J lost 7 bases, and 10 bases stayed unmatched. The CDR3 protein is CASSPGDRGVSEKLFF. CDR3 bases: TGTGCCAGCAGCCCCGGGGACAGGGGAGTTTCTGAAAAACTGTTTTTT.

The rearrangement joins TRBV27 to TRBJ2-1; 8 bases are shared with TRBD2. V trimming: 5 bases; J trimming: 2 bases; junction bases outside the gene matches: 8. Germline V CDR1 and CDR2: MNHEY, SMNVEV (reference sequence). CDR3 length: 16 amino acids. The CDR3 is CASSTRGGPTYNEQFF. Here the CDR3 DNA reads TGTGCCAGCAGTACCCGGGGGGGGCCCACCTACAATGAGCAGTTCTTC.

J is TRBJ1-5 and V is TRBV7-2; 10 bases fit TRBD1. V dropped 3 bases and J dropped 2; count of bases not matched to a gene: 1. This CDR3 has 15 amino acids. Germline V gene lookup returns CDR1 SGHTA and CDR2 FQGNSA. The CDR3 reads CASSFGTGGNQPQHF. The CDR3 nucleotides read TGTGCCAGCAGCTTCGGGACAGGGGGCAATCAGCCCCAGCATTTT.

This chain uses TRBV5-1 with TRBJ1-2; TRBD1 matches 7 bases. CDR3 length: 13 amino acids. Germline V gene lookup returns CDR1 SGHRS and CDR2 YFSETQ. J was trimmed by 4 bases and V by 4 bases; bases with no gene match: 4. CDR3 protein: CASSPGGGYGYTF. CDR3 nucleotide sequence: TGCGCCAGCAGCCCAGGGGGTGGCTATGGCTACACCTTC.